The T cell receptor (beta chain) under discussion was sequenced for a study of T cell repertoires in cytomegalovirus infection. MiXCR, run by TCRdb on the reads, gives a single entry per CDR3 protein. Found here are 150,000 to 200,000 distinct CDR3 sequences, about 22% of them singletons; the top ten hold 25%. The V gene end was trimmed by 3 bases and the J gene end by 4 bases; junction bases not matched to a gene: 4. Germline V gives CDR1 SGHTA, CDR2 FQGNSA. The CDR3 extends over 14 amino acids. Turning to this clonotype: Its matching antigen is unknown.

This rearrangement joins TRBV7-2 to TRBJ2-7; 9 bases agree with TRBD1. Here the sequenced sample was CD8+ T cells from cultured PBMCs, taken from culture after CMV antigen stimulation. This sequence was found in a human donor in good health (CMV status not recorded). Some clones in this sample may be carry-over from other donors' samples. The DNA of the CDR3 is TGTGCCAGCAGCTTCAGGGGGACAGGGTACGAGCAGTACTTC. Its translation: CASSFRGTGYEQYF.